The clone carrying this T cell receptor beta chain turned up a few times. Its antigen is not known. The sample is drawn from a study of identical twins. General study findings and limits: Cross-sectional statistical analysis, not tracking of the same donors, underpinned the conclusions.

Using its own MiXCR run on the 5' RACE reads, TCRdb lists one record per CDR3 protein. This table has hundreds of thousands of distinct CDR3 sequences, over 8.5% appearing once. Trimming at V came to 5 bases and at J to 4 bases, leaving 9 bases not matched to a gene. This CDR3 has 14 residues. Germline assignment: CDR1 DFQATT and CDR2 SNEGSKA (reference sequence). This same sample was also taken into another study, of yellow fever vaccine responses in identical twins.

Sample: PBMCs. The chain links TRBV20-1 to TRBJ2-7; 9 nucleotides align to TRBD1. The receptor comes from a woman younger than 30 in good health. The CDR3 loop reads CSAYPGQGFYEQYF. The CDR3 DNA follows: TGCAGTGCTTACCCGGGACAGGGTTTTTACGAGCAGTACTTC.